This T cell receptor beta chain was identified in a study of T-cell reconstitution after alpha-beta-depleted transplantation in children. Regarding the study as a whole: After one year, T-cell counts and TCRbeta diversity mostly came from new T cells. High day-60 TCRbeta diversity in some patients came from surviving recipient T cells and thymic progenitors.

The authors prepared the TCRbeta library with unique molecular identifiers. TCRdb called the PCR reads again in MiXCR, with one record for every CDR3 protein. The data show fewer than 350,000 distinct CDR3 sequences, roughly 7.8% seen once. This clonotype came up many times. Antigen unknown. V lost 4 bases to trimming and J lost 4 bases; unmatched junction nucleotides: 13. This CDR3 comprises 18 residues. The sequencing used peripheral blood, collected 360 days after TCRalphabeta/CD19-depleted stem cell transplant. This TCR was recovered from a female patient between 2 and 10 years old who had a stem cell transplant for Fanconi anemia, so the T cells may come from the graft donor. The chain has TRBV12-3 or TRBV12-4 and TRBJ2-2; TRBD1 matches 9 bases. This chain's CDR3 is CASSYGATGGLSTGELFF. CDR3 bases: TGTGCCAGCAGTTACGGGGCCACAGGGGGCTTATCCACCGGGGAGCTGTTTTTT.